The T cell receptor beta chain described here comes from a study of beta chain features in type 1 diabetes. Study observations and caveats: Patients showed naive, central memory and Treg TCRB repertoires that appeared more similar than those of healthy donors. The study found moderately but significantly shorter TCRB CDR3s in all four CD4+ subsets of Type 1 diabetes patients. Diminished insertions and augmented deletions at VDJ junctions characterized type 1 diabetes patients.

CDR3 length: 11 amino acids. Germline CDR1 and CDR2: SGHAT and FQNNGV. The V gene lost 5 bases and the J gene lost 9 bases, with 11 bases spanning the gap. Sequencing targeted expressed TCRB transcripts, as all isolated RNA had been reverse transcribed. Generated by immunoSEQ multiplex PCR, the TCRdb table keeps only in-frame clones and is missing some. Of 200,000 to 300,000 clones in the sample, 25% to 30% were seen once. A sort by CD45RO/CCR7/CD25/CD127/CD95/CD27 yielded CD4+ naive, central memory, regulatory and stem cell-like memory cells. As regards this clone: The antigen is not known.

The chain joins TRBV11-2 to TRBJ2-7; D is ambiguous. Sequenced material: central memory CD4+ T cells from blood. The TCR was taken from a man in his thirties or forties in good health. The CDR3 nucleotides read TGTGCCAGCAGCACCTCTAGTTCGCAGTACTTC. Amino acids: CASSTSSSQYF.